The next 21 T cell receptor beta chains were all read from a single sample in a study of T cell changes during pregnancy in multiple sclerosis (dated by TCRdb to the late 2010s). The library was built by means of the immunoSEQ multiplex PCR assay. This immuneACCESS table, as held by TCRdb, lists in-frame sequences with V and J called but not all clones. Of the missing ones, under half trace to an unresolved V gene in checked studies; the others have no known cause. The table for this sample lists about 100,000 clones; roughly 93% of them were counted only once. Of the sample, approximately 0.88% falls within the top ten clones. The material was peripheral blood, obtained before pregnancy. These receptors came from a female donor with multiple sclerosis, enrolled in a pregnancy study.

The J gene is TRBJ2-5, the V gene TRBV6-1; unclear D gene. The CDR3 runs to 13 residues. Germline lookup yields CDR1 MNHNS and CDR2 SASEGT. V lost 3 bases to trimming and J lost 3 bases, with 8 bases between them. CDR3 residues: CASSERRKETQYF. As DNA, the CDR3 is TGTGCCAGCAGTGAGAGGAGAAAAGAGACCCAGTACTTC.

J is TRBJ2-7 and V is TRBV2, with D possibly being TRBD1 (5 bases). The CDR3 extends over 11 amino acids. Deletions cut 5 bases from V and 6 bases from J, with 8 bases between. The germline V gene encodes CDR1 SNHLY and CDR2 FYNNEI. The CDR3 loop reads CASSLQAEQYF. DNA for the CDR3: TGTGCCAGCAGTCTACAGGCCGAGCAGTACTTC.

V is TRBV9 and J is TRBJ1-1; 7 positions agree with TRBD1. Germline values: CDR1 SGDLS, CDR2 YYNGEE. The length of the CDR3 is 14 residues. After removal of 3 bases from V and 3 bases from J, the junction contained 5 bases not matched to a gene. CDR3 sequence (DNA): TGTGCCAGCAGCGCCACCAGGGGGGACACTGAAGCTTTCTTT. It encodes CASSATRGDTEAFF.

The chain carries TRBV6-1 and TRBJ1-1; the D is unclear. The CDR3 loop spans 14 amino acids. The V and J ends lost 3 bases and 0 bases respectively, with 8 bases between them. Germline V gene sequence: CDR1 MNHNS, CDR2 SASEGT. The CDR3, as DNA: TGTGCCAGCAGTGACTCGGGGTTGAACACTGAAGCTTTCTTT. This gives the protein CASSDSGLNTEAFF.

The chain joins TRBV6-5 to TRBJ2-7, with TRBD2 as a possible D gene (6 bases). Deletions cut 5 bases from V and 6 bases from J, with 14 bases between. CDR1 and CDR2 from the germline V gene are MNHEY and SVGAGI. The CDR3 totals 13 residues. The CDR3 protein is CASSRTSRSEQYF. CDR3 DNA: TGTGCCAGCAGTAGAACTAGCAGAAGCGAGCAGTACTTC.

The J gene is TRBJ1-5, the V gene TRBV19; 9 bases agree with TRBD1. J lost 6 bases, V lost 9 bases, and 9 bases had no gene match. CDR1 and CDR2 (germline): LNHDA, SQIVND (reference sequence). The CDR3 totals 14 residues. In DNA form, the CDR3 reads TGTGCCAGCGGACAGGGGAGGATGGGTCAGCCCCAGCATTTT. The encoded protein is CASGQGRMGQPQHF.

The CDR3 DNA follows: TGTGCCAGCAGTCCGGGACAGACTTACAATGAGCAGTTCTTC. It yields the protein CASSPGQTYNEQFF. The chain links TRBV11-2 to TRBJ2-1, with TRBD1 identical over 7 bases. The CDR3 spans 14 residues. Germline V gene lookup returns CDR1 SGHAT and CDR2 FQNNGV. The junction had 6 bases not matched to a gene; V was cut back by 6 bases and J by 4 bases.

J is TRBJ1-2 and V is TRBV4-2; TRBD1 agrees at 7 bases. With V trimmed by 3 bases and J by 3 bases, 7 bases remained unmatched. The CDR3 contains 15 residues. Germline CDR1 LGHNA, CDR2 YNFKEQ. The CDR3 nucleotides are TGTGCCAGCAGCCACCGAGACAGGGAGGACTATGGCTACACCTTC. Amino acids: CASSHRDREDYGYTF.

This chain joins TRBV29-1 and TRBJ1-1, with D unresolved. Trimming took 5 bases from V and 4 from J, leaving 8 bases between them. There are 11 residues in the CDR3. CDR1 is SQVTM, CDR2 ANQGSEA, per germline. The CDR3 nucleotides read TGCAGCGTTACCGAGGCCACTGAAGCTTTCTTT. Translating it yields CSVTEATEAFF.

The rearrangement uses TRBV4-1 and TRBJ1-3, with 8 bases aligning to TRBD1. Germline CDR1 is MGHRA and CDR2 is YSYEKL. The CDR3 runs to 22 residues. The J segment lost 0 bases and the V segment lost 4 bases, leaving 23 bases of the junction unmatched. CDR3 loop: CASSRVSANPGQVDPSGNTIYF. In DNA form, the CDR3 reads TGCGCCAGCAGCCGCGTCTCGGCCAATCCGGGACAGGTGGACCCCTCTGGAAACACCATATATTTT.

The chain carries TRBV6-6 and TRBJ2-2; 13 nucleotides align to TRBD2. The trim removed 6 bases at V and 3 bases at J, leaving 4 bases unmatched. CDR3 length: 16 amino acids. Germline V gives CDR1 MNHNY, CDR2 SVGAGI (reference sequence). For the CDR3, the DNA is TGTGCCAGCAGGGAACTAGCGGGAGGGGACACCGGGGAGCTGTTTTTT. Translation: CASRELAGGDTGELFF.

The V and J genes are TRBV4-1 and TRBJ1-2; D may be TRBD1 (6 bases). The V end lost 3 bases, the J end lost 4 bases, and 12 bases lay between the germline ends. The CDR3 sequence is 14 residues long. CDR1 is MGHRA, CDR2 YSYEKL, per germline. CDR3 nucleotides: TGCGCCAGCAGCCATCCCGTCAGGGGCTATGGCTACACCTTC. This encodes CASSHPVRGYGYTF.

V gene TRBV6-1 combines with J gene TRBJ1-1; a weak D match, TRBD1 (6 bases). Trimming pared 2 bases from V and 6 bases from J, leaving 10 bases between. Per germline, CDR1 MNHNS and CDR2 SASEGT. This CDR3 has 13 residues. This CDR3 reads CASSERTGPEAFF. The CDR3 DNA is TGTGCCAGCAGTGAACGAACAGGGCCTGAAGCTTTCTTT.

This clone was seen just once. Other DNA sequences of this sample code for an identical CDR3. The V and J genes are TRBV19 and TRBJ1-1; maybe TRBD1 (6 bases). The CDR3 sequence is 12 residues long. Germline lookup yields CDR1 LNHDA and CDR2 SQIVND (reference sequence). The germline V and J ends were trimmed by 1 base and 7 bases, with 7 bases remaining between them. In DNA, the CDR3 is TGTGCCAGTAGTATAGTGACAGGTGAAGCTTTCTTT. It is translated as CASSIVTGEAFF.

This clone came up a few times. The chain carries TRBV19 and TRBJ1-1, with no clear D. Germline V lookup: CDR1 LNHDA, CDR2 SQIVND (reference sequence). Trimming left V 6 bases short and J 1 base short, with 18 bases between. This CDR3 comprises 16 residues. CDR3 region: CASSPSGGRGNTEAFF. Here the CDR3 DNA reads TGTGCCAGTAGCCCCTCCGGCGGGAGAGGGAACACTGAAGCTTTCTTT.

The chain couples TRBV30 to TRBJ1-2; TRBD1 aligns across 9 bases. The J segment lost 2 bases and the V segment lost 1 base, leaving 5 bases of the junction unmatched. This CDR3 spans 15 amino acids. Per germline, CDR1 GTSNPN and CDR2 SVGIG (reference sequence). CDR3 DNA: TGTGCCTGGAGTGCGGGACAGGGCAGAAACTATGGCTACACCTTC. Its translation is CAWSAGQGRNYGYTF.

This chain connects TRBV5-1 to TRBJ1-3; TRBD1 aligns across 7 bases. Germline V gene lookup returns CDR1 SGHRS and CDR2 YFSETQ. The length of the CDR3 is 16 residues. Trimming at V came to 0 bases and at J to 3 bases, leaving 6 bases not matched to a gene. The CDR3 sequence is CASSLAGTALGNTIYF. The CDR3 DNA sequence: TGCGCCAGCAGCTTGGCCGGGACAGCACTTGGAAACACCATATATTTT.

The genes are TRBV5-1 and TRBJ2-1; 8 nucleotides agree with TRBD2. Trimming at V came to 3 bases and at J to 0 bases, leaving 8 bases not matched to a gene. The CDR3 length is 17 residues. The V gene's germline CDR1 is SGHRS and CDR2 YFSETQ. The CDR3: CASSSEPSGHSYNEQFF. As DNA, the CDR3 is TGCGCCAGCAGCTCGGAGCCTAGCGGGCACTCCTACAATGAGCAGTTCTTC.

The genes are TRBV27 and TRBJ2-7; 12 bases map to TRBD2. The CDR3 is 16 residues long. Germline values: CDR1 MNHEY, CDR2 SMNVEV (reference sequence). J lost 6 bases, V lost 1 base, and 7 bases had no gene match. The CDR3 bases are TGTGCCAGCAGTTTATTGCTAGCGGGAGGGCCCCGCGAGCAGTACTTC. Protein: CASSLLLAGGPREQYF.

The V gene is TRBV5-4, the J gene TRBJ1-4; the D gene is possibly TRBD1 (6 bases). CDR3 length: 14 residues. The V end was cut by 1 base, the J end by 6 bases, with 10 bases between. In germline, CDR1 is SGHNT, CDR2 YYREEE (reference sequence). The CDR3 nucleotides are TGTGCCAGCAGCTTGACAGGGACGGATGAAAAACTGTTTTTT. As protein: CASSLTGTDEKLFF.

This clone was seen once. The chain couples TRBV5-6 to TRBJ2-1; a possible D gene is TRBD2 (6 bases). V lost 3 bases and J lost 10, with 8 bases in between. Germline assignment: CDR1 SGHDT and CDR2 YYEEEE. The CDR3 extends over 11 amino acids. The CDR3 spells CASSWGDEQFF. The CDR3, as DNA: TGTGCCAGCAGCTGGGGGGACGAGCAGTTCTTC.